Each of the 5 T cell receptor beta chains below was sequenced from the same sample in a study of T and B cells in COVID-19 patients. Blood genomic DNA input for TRB amplification was about 240-550 ng. TRB rearrangements were amplified by multiplex PCR with BIOMED2 TRB-A/B primers. TCRdb used MiXCR to reprocess the multiplex PCR reads, holding one entry per CDR3 protein. The table lists roughly 11,000 distinct CDR3 sequences, under 35% of them singletons. Input material: blood. The source of these receptors is a human donor with active COVID-19.

Within the sample, this clonotype is medium-sized (0.01 to 0.1%). V gene TRBV27 combines with J gene TRBJ2-1, with D possibly being TRBD1 or TRBD2 (5 bases each). In germline, CDR1 is MNHEY, CDR2 SMNVEV (reference sequence). V was clipped by 8 bases and J by 14 bases, with 22 bases between them. This CDR3 comprises 13 residues. CDR3 protein: CASGDPPGRLEFF. CDR3 nucleotide sequence: TGTGCCAGCGGGGACCCTCCGGGACGGTTGGAGTTCTTC.

This clonotype is labeled as medium-sized (0.01 to 0.1%). The genes are TRBV18 and TRBJ2-7, with D tentatively TRBD2 (6 bases). CDR1 KGHSH and CDR2 LQKENI come from the germline V gene. The CDR3 has 13 amino acids. V was cut by 1 base and J by 6 bases, with 10 bases left in between. The CDR3 coding sequence is TGTGCCAGCTCACCACGTCCGGAGGGCGAGCAGTACTTC. This sequence encodes CASSPRPEGEQYF. Full variable domain (outside the CDR3, taken from reference TRBV18 and TRBJ2-7): NAGVMQNPRHLVRRRGQEARLRCSPMKGHSHVYWYRQLPEEGLKFMVYLQKENIIDESGMPKERFSAEFPKEGPSILRIQQVVRGDSAAYFCASSPRPEGEQYFGPGTRLTVT.

The genes are TRBV7-9 and TRBJ1-1, with 7 bases lining up with TRBD1. This CDR3 spans 17 amino acids. Germline CDR1 is SEHNR and CDR2 is FQNEAQ (reference sequence). After removal of 5 bases from V and 0 bases from J, the junction contained 12 bases not matched to a gene. The CDR3 DNA reads as TGTGCCAGCAGCCCACAGGGGTTCTTCGATGTGAACACTGAAGCTTTCTTT. It codes for CASSPQGFFDVNTEAFF.

CDR3 protein: CSARGQGRGNEQFF. In DNA, the CDR3 is TGCAGTGCTAGAGGGCAGGGGAGAGGCAATGAGCAGTTCTTC. The J gene is TRBJ2-1, the V gene TRBV20-1, with TRBD1 as a possible D gene (6 bases). Trimming cost V 1 base and J 6 bases, with 13 bases left between them. This CDR3 is 14 amino acids long. Germline CDR1 is DFQATT and CDR2 is SNEGSKA (reference sequence).

J is TRBJ2-5 and V is TRBV5-4; D possibly corresponds to TRBD1 (6 bases). Between the trimmed V and J ends, which lost 4 bases and 0 bases, there was a span of 13 bases. CDR3 length equals 15 residues. Germline-derived CDR1 and CDR2 are SGHNT and YYREEE (reference sequence). The CDR3 bases are TGTGCCAGCAGCAGGGGGACGGTCGACCAAGAGACCCAGTACTTC. Residues: CASSRGTVDQETQYF.